This T cell receptor beta chain was recovered during a study of blood T cells in healthy people across ages. Study as a whole: In model experiments, template switching was able to capture about one barcoded beta molecule for every two T cells that were present. Study-wide results and caveats: Roughly linear age-related decline in beta diversity appeared, significant by age about 40.

Using a J-beta primer mix together with a sample-barcoded 5' primer, a second PCR was run for roughly 7 to 12 cycles. One entry per CDR3 protein, called by TCRdb with MiXCR from the 5' RACE reads. The sample lists hundreds of thousands of distinct CDR3 sequences, roughly 21% seen once, with roughly 3.9% in the top ten. The CDR3 totals 14 residues. V shed 5 bases, J shed 1 base, and the junction held 1 base outside the gene matches. This clonotype was detected a few times. Its antigen is as yet unknown. Russia was home to the donors, healthy Caucasian individuals aged about 6 to 90. The source is a man in his 70s in good health. The sequencing input was blood. V is TRBV12-3 or TRBV12-4 and J is TRBJ2-2; TRBD1 matches at 7 bases. As DNA, the CDR3 is TGTGCCAGCAGTCAGGGGGTGAACACCGGGGAGCTGTTTTTT. Its protein product is CASSQGVNTGELFF.